This entry lists 26 T cell receptor beta chains sequenced from one sample in a study of T cell repertoires in cytomegalovirus infection. Each CDR3 protein gets one entry after TCRdb re-called the reads with MiXCR. The table shows roughly 100,000 distinct CDR3 sequences, with approximately 15% occurring only once. The sequenced sample consisted of PBMCs. Receptors originate from a human donor in good health (CMV status not recorded). Some clones in this sample may be carry-over from other donors' samples.

This clonotype was seen repeatedly, ten times or more. This chain joins TRBV7-2 and TRBJ1-5, with a possible D match to TRBD1 (5 bases). The V gene's germline CDR1 is SGHTA and CDR2 FQGNSA. The CDR3 has 15 residues. Trimming took 2 bases from V and 1 from J, leaving 9 bases between them. The CDR3 coding sequence is TGTGCCAGCAGCTTAAAAGGGGCGAGCAATCAGCCCCAGCATTTT. Translated: CASSLKGASNQPQHF.

J is TRBJ2-7 and V is TRBV9, with no clear D. Per the germline V gene, CDR1 is SGDLS and CDR2 is YYNGEE. Trimming shortened V by 0 bases and J by 4 bases, and 11 bases separated the two germline ends. The CDR3 extends over 14 amino acids. The CDR3 loop is CASSVGVGPYEQYF. The DNA of the CDR3 is TGTGCCAGCAGCGTAGGCGTGGGTCCGTACGAGCAGTACTTC.

The chain is built from TRBV20-1 and TRBJ2-7; no firm D call. The CDR3 is 14 residues long. The V gene's germline CDR1 is DFQATT and CDR2 SNEGSKA (reference sequence). V dropped 4 bases and J dropped 1 base, with 14 bases sitting between them. This chain's CDR3 is CSAKTQPSSYEQYF. The CDR3 region has the DNA TGCAGTGCTAAGACCCAACCATCTTCCTACGAGCAGTACTTC.

The rearrangement uses TRBV5-4 and TRBJ2-1; 10 nucleotides agree with TRBD2. The CDR3 covers 15 residues. CDR1 and CDR2 (germline): SGHNT, YYREEE (reference sequence). V was clipped by 2 bases and J by 7 bases; unmatched bases: 6. CDR3 sequence (DNA): TGTGCCAGCAGCTTCTCTCTAGCGGGGGATAATGAGCAGTTCTTC. It yields the protein CASSFSLAGDNEQFF.

This clonotype occurred a few times. The chain couples TRBV5-1 to TRBJ1-1; perhaps TRBD1 as D (6 bases). Germline V gives CDR1 SGHRS, CDR2 YFSETQ. Between the trimmed V and J ends, which lost 9 bases and 1 base, there was a span of 13 bases. This CDR3 has 13 residues. Here the CDR3 reads CATSTGPNTEAFF. Here the CDR3 DNA reads TGCGCCACCTCGACAGGACCGAACACTGAAGCTTTCTTT.

This clonotype appeared a few times. V gene TRBV3-1 combines with J gene TRBJ1-3; D remains unclear. The CDR3 covers 16 residues. V was clipped by 4 bases and J by 1 base, with 14 bases between them. CDR1 and CDR2 (germline): LGHDT, YNNKEL (reference sequence). The CDR3 coding sequence is TGTGCCAGCAGCCGTTCCTTATCCCATTCTGGAAACACCATATATTTT. It encodes CASSRSLSHSGNTIYF.

A few counts support this clonotype. The genes are TRBV7-2 and TRBJ2-3; TRBD2 matches at 9 bases. The CDR3 is 16 residues long. The V segment lost 5 bases and the J segment 2 bases; nucleotides outside the gene matches: 8. Germline V CDR1 and CDR2: SGHTA, FQGNSA. DNA of the CDR3: TGTGCCAGCAGCCCGGGACTAGCCAGCGACACAGATACGCAGTATTTT. Protein sequence: CASSPGLASDTDTQYF.

The rearrangement uses TRBV20-1 and TRBJ2-3; D unclear. V was shortened by 0 bases and J by 6 bases, with 10 bases between the two germline ends. The CDR3 length is 13 residues. Germline assignment: CDR1 DFQATT and CDR2 SNEGSKA (reference sequence). DNA for the CDR3: TGCAGTGCTAGAGATCCCTACACGGATACGCAGTATTTT. Translated, it gives CSARDPYTDTQYF.

This clonotype was counted a few times. CDR3 loop: CSVDKGAGAFF. In nucleotides, the CDR3 is TGCAGCGTTGACAAGGGGGCCGGAGCTTTCTTT. J is TRBJ1-1 and V is TRBV29-1, with 7 bases lining up with TRBD1. The CDR3 has 11 residues. Trimming cost V 3 bases and J 10 bases; bases outside gene matches: 5. The germline CDR1 and CDR2 sequences are SQVTM and ANQGSEA.

As concerns this clonotype: This may be a read error: a much more frequent sequence differs by one nucleotide. In DNA form, the CDR3 reads TGTGCCAGCAGCCCCGCCGGGGTGGAGGGGGATGAGCAGTTCTTC. It translates to CASSPAGVEGDEQFF. The genes are TRBV7-2 and TRBJ2-1; the D gene could be TRBD1 or TRBD2 (6 bases each). V was cut by 5 bases and J by 8 bases, with 19 bases left in between. CDR3 length: 15 residues. The V gene's germline CDR1 is SGHTA and CDR2 FQGNSA.

CDR3 protein: CSASRGGETTDTQYF. Written as DNA, the CDR3 is TGCAGTGCTAGCCGGGGGGGGGAAACCACAGATACGCAGTATTTT. V and J are TRBV20-1 and TRBJ2-3; 8 nucleotides align to TRBD2. V trimming: 3 bases; J trimming: 2 bases; junction bases outside the gene matches: 7. Germline V gives CDR1 DFQATT, CDR2 SNEGSKA (reference sequence). This CDR3 comprises 15 residues.

The rearrangement joins TRBV11-2 to TRBJ2-5; D remains unclear. Germline V gives CDR1 SGHAT, CDR2 FQNNGV. This CDR3 spans 15 amino acids. Trimming shortened V by 1 base and J by 5 bases, and 14 bases separated the two germline ends. CDR3 sequence reads: CASSLVPGARETQYF. CDR3 coding DNA: TGTGCCAGCAGCTTAGTTCCAGGAGCCCGGGAGACCCAGTACTTC.

This clonotype was seen only a few times. The CDR3 reads CASRFSSFEQFF. The CDR3 coding sequence is TGTGCCAGCAGGTTTTCTAGCTTTGAGCAGTTCTTC. This chain links TRBV12-3 or TRBV12-4 with TRBJ2-1; D is perhaps TRBD2 (5 bases). The CDR3 totals 12 residues. V was trimmed by 6 bases and J by 9 bases, leaving 12 bases between them.

The rearrangement uses TRBV27 and TRBJ2-3; maybe TRBD1 (6 bases). V lost 5 bases and J lost 3, with 18 bases in between. This CDR3 is built from 16 residues. CDR1 MNHEY and CDR2 SMNVEV come from the germline V gene (reference sequence). For the CDR3, the DNA is TGTGCCAGCAGTCAAATTACAGGGTTTTCGACAGATACGCAGTATTTT. It specifies CASSQITGFSTDTQYF.

At least ten counts were recorded for this clonotype. The chain employs TRBV6-2 or TRBV6-3 and TRBJ2-7, with 7 positions matching TRBD2. Per germline, CDR1 MNHEY and CDR2 SVGEGT. The CDR3 loop spans 14 amino acids. V lost 3 bases to trimming and J lost 7 bases; unmatched junction nucleotides: 9. This CDR3 reads CASSYYGTTEEQYF. As DNA, the CDR3 is TGTGCCAGCAGTTATTACGGGACTACCGAGGAGCAGTACTTC.

This clonotype has a handful of counts. The J gene is TRBJ1-4, the V gene TRBV4-1; D gene ambiguous. The length of the CDR3 is 13 residues. Germline V gene sequence: CDR1 MGHRA, CDR2 YSYEKL. V gave up 3 bases and J gave up 11 bases, with 13 bases separating them. CDR3: CASSHVFTTKLFF. In DNA, the CDR3 is TGCGCCAGCAGCCACGTATTCACGACCAAACTGTTTTTT.

This clonotype was seen a handful of times. The V call is TRBV7-9, the J call TRBJ1-4; 7 bases align to TRBD1. Germline V gene data show CDR1 as SEHNR and CDR2 as FQNEAQ (reference sequence). V was clipped by 5 bases and J by 7 bases; unmatched bases: 7. CDR3 length equals 14 residues. The CDR3 spells CASSVTGQVEKLFF. The DNA of the CDR3 is TGTGCCAGCAGCGTAACCGGACAGGTTGAAAAACTGTTTTTT. Together with reference TRBV7-9 and TRBJ1-4, the CDR3 gives the full variable domain: DTGVSQNPRHKITKRGQNVTFRCDPISEHNRLYWYRQTLGQGPEFLTYFQNEAQLEKSRLLSDRFSAERPKGSFSTLEIQRTEQGDSAMYLCASSVTGQVEKLFFGSGTQLSVL.

The gene calls are TRBV7-6 and TRBJ2-7; D is possibly TRBD1 or TRBD2 (5 bases each). Germline V gives CDR1 SGHVS, CDR2 FNYEAQ. The CDR3 consists of 15 residues. V was shortened by 5 bases and J by 6 bases, with 20 bases between the two germline ends. CDR3 DNA: TGTGCCAGCAGCAGAACCACCGGGACGGTTGGCGAGCAGTACTTC. Its protein is CASSRTTGTVGEQYF.

This clonotype was detected ten times or more. This chain links TRBV7-9 with TRBJ1-5; 7 bases are shared with TRBD1. The germline CDR1 and CDR2 sequences are SEHNR and FQNEAQ (reference sequence). The V segment lost 5 bases and the J segment 2 bases; nucleotides outside the gene matches: 9. The CDR3 has 16 amino acids. The chain's CDR3 is CASSQGTGQGNQPQHF. As DNA, the CDR3 is TGTGCCAGCAGCCAAGGGACCGGACAGGGCAATCAGCCCCAGCATTTT.

This clonotype was seen only a few times. This sequence joins TRBV4-1 and TRBJ2-1, with D possibly being TRBD1 (5 bases). Germline CDR1 is MGHRA and CDR2 is YSYEKL. Trimming removed 0 bases from V and 8 bases from J, with 11 bases in between. The CDR3 has 14 amino acids. CDR3 sequence (DNA): TGCGCCAGCAGCCAAGAGGAGACAGTGGATGAGCAGTTCTTC. Encoded protein: CASSQEETVDEQFF.

Turning to this clonotype: Given a much more abundant clone one base away, this may be a read error. This sequence joins TRBV7-2 and TRBJ2-1; 8 nucleotides match TRBD2. Germline V gene data show CDR1 as SGHTA and CDR2 as FQGNSA. The CDR3 has 15 amino acids. CDR3 sequence (DNA): TGTGCCAGCAGCTTATCCGGGGGGGCGTACAATAAGCAGTTCTTC. Protein product: CASSLSGGAYNKQFF. The complete variable domain, with remaining parts taken from reference TRBV7-2 and TRBJ2-1, reads GAGVSQSPSNKVTEKGKDVELRCDPISGHTALYWYRQSLGQGLEFLIYFQGNSAPDKSGLPSDRFSAERTGGSVSTLTIQRTQQEDSAVYLCASSLSGGAYNKQFFGPGTRLTVL.

The chain is built from TRBV12-3 or TRBV12-4 and TRBJ1-5; D remains unclear. The CDR3 is made up of 14 amino acids. The V end was cut by 1 base, the J end by 6 bases, with 10 bases between. Here the CDR3 reads CASSLVQASQPQHF. Written as DNA, the CDR3 is TGTGCCAGCAGTTTAGTCCAGGCCTCTCAGCCCCAGCATTTT.

The J gene is TRBJ2-1, the V gene TRBV11-2; 9 nucleotides agree with TRBD2. Per the germline V gene, CDR1 is SGHAT and CDR2 is FQNNGV. Losses at the gene ends were 2 bases for V and 6 bases for J; bases not matched to a gene: 5. The CDR3 has 15 residues. CDR3 sequence reads: CASSLMRGGFNEQFF. DNA of the CDR3: TGTGCCAGCAGCTTAATGCGGGGGGGCTTCAATGAGCAGTTCTTC.

The chain employs TRBV7-2 and TRBJ2-3, with D perhaps matching TRBD1 or TRBD2 (7 bases each). Trimming took off 5 bases at V and 5 bases at J, with 17 bases between the two ends. The germline CDR1 and CDR2 sequences are SGHTA and FQGNSA. The CDR3 is 15 amino acids. CDR3 DNA sequence: TGTGCCAGCAGCCCTAGGAGCGGGGACAGAGATACGCAGTATTTT. Encoded protein: CASSPRSGDRDTQYF.

Points on this clonotype: A much larger clone lies a single base off, so this may be a read error. Since no conserved phenylalanine or tryptophan closes the CDR3, a read error is the likely cause. This chain uses TRBV28 with TRBJ1-2; a weak D match, TRBD1 (6 bases). The CDR3 is 14 amino acids. Germline V gene lookup returns CDR1 MDHEN and CDR2 SYDVKM. V was pared by 8 bases and J by 0 bases, with 13 bases between. The CDR3: CASRDGQPNYGYTC. For the CDR3, the DNA is TGTGCCAGCCGAGACGGACAGCCTAACTATGGCTACACCTGC.

This clonotype was picked up a small number of times. The chain's CDR3 is CASSGRLAGGREQYF. The CDR3 DNA is TGTGCCAGCAGCGGTCGACTAGCGGGGGGGCGGGAGCAGTACTTC. V gene TRBV7-2 combines with J gene TRBJ2-7; TRBD2 matches 14 bases. Per the germline V gene, CDR1 is SGHTA and CDR2 is FQGNSA. The CDR3 sequence is 15 residues long. The V gene end was trimmed by 5 bases and the J gene end by 7 bases; junction bases not matched to a gene: 7. The full variable domain, in which reference TRBV7-2 and TRBJ2-7 provide the parts outside the CDR3, is GAGVSQSPSNKVTEKGKDVELRCDPISGHTALYWYRQSLGQGLEFLIYFQGNSAPDKSGLPSDRFSAERTGGSVSTLTIQRTQQEDSAVYLCASSGRLAGGREQYFGPGTRLTVT.